The sequence of this TCR beta chain was determined in a study of blood T cell repertoires in COVID-19. On the study more broadly: T cells, B-cell-depleted T cells, or PBMCs supplied cDNA or gDNA.

Original processing methods: By means of reference gene primer amplification, nucleated cell counts were estimated. Repertoires were generated with immunoSEQ multiplex PCR, while TCRdb's copy carries only in-frame clones and drops some. The V and J calls and the clone size are those of that table, but D and trimming were determined from the DNA. The sample carries 400,000 to 450,000 clones, 86% recorded once. Germline assignment: CDR1 SNHLY and CDR2 FYNNEI. The CDR3 is 15 amino acids. After removal of 0 bases from V and 5 bases from J, the junction contained 6 bases not matched to a gene. The J gene is TRBJ1-1, the V gene TRBV2; 7 nucleotides match TRBD1. This TCR derives from a woman under 40 with active or convalescent COVID-19. Sequences were obtained from peripheral blood. CDR3 sequence: CASSEAAGGWTEAFF. The CDR3, as DNA: TGTGCCAGCAGTGAAGCGGCAGGGGGGTGGACTGAAGCTTTCTTT.